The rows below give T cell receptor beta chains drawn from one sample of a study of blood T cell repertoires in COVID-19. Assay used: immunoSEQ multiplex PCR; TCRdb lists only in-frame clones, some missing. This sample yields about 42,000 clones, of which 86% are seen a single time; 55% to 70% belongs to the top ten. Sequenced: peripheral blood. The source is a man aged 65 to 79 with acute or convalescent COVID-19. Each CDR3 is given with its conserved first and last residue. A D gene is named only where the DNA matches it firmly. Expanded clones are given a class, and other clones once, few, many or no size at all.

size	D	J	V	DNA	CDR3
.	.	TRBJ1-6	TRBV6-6	TGTGCCAGCAGTTACAGCGGCAGGGAGGATTCACCCCTCCACTTT	CASSYSGREDSPLHF
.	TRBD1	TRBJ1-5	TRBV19	TGTGCCAGTAGTATACAGGAAGGGACAGGGGGTCAGCCCCAGCATTTT	CASSIQEGTGGQPQHF
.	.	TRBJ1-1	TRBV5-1	TGCGCCAGCAGCTCGGACGGGGTGAACACTGAAGCTTTCTTT	CASSSDGVNTEAFF
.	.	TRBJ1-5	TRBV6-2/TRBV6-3	TGTGCCAGCAGTTTAAAGCGGGGCCAGAGAACTAGCAATCAGCCCCAGCATTTT	CASSLKRGQRTSNQPQHF
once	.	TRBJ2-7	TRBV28	TGTGCCAGCAGTCCGCCCGGGGTTAGGTCCTACGAGCAGTACTTC	CASSPPGVRSYEQYF
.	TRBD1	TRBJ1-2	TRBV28	TGTGCCAGCAGTATCGGGACAGGGACCCTCTATGGCTACACCTTC	CASSIGTGTLYGYTF
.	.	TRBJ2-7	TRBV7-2	TGTGCCAGCAGCCCGACTAACTACGAGCAGTACTTC	CASSPTNYEQYF
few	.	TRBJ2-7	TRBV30	TGTGCCTGGACCCCCGGGACTTTTTTCCACGAGCAGTACTTC	CAWTPGTFFHEQYF
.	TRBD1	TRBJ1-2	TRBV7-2	TGTGCCAGCAGCCAGGACAGGCCAAGGGACTATGGCTACACCTTC	CASSQDRPRDYGYTF
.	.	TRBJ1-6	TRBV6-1	TGTGCCAGCAGTGAAGAGGGGGACGGTCCCCTCCACTTT	CASSEEGDGPLHF
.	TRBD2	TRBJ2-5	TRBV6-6	TGTGCCAGCAGTCCTAGCGGGGGGGAGACCCAGTACTTC	CASSPSGGETQYF
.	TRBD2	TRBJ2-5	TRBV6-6	TGTGCCAGCATTTCGGGACTAGCGGGGGGGCAGGAGACCCAGTACTTC	CASISGLAGGQETQYF
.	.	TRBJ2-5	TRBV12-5	TGTGCTAGTGGTCGGGGTCAGGAGACCCAGTACTTC	CASGRGQETQYF
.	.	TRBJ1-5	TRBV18	TGTGCCAGCTCTTCAGGGGCTAGCAATCAGCCCCAGCATTTT	CASSSGASNQPQHF
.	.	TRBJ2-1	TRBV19	TGTGCCAGTAGTATAAGTTGGGGAAGGGGCGACAATGAGCAGTTCTTC	CASSISWGRGDNEQFF
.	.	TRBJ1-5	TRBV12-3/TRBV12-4	TGTGCCAGCAGTAATGGAGGCAATCAGCCCCAGCATTTT	CASSNGGNQPQHF
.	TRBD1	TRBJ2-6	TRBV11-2	TGTGCCAGCAGCAGTCAGACAGGGCTCTCTGGGGCCAACGTCCTGACTTTC	CASSSQTGLSGANVLTF
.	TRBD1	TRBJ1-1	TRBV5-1	TGCGCCAGCAGCTTAGGGGGCCCCGGGGGGAACACTGAAGCTTTCTTT	CASSLGGPGGNTEAFF
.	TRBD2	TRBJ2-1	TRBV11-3	TGTGCCAGCAGCTTAGACAGCGGGGGGGCCAGAGAGCAGTTCTTC	CASSLDSGGAREQFF
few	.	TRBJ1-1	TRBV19	TGTGCCAGTAGTGCGCGCCTAGGGAGCACTGAAGCTTTCTTT	CASSARLGSTEAFF
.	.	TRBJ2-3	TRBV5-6	TGTGCCAGCAGCTTGGCCACGGGTACGCAGTATTTT	CASSLATGTQYF
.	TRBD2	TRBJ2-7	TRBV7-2	TGTGCCAGCAGCTTTGGGGGGGGTAACTCCTACGAGCAGTACTTC	CASSFGGGNSYEQYF
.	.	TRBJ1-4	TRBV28	TGTGCCAGCAGCTCCCCCGGGGGGCATCATGAAAAACTGTTTTTT	CASSSPGGHHEKLFF
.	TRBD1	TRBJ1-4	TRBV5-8	TGTGCCAGCAGCTTCGCCAACAGGGGCATTAATGAAAAACTGTTTTTT	CASSFANRGINEKLFF
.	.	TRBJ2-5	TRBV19	TGTGCCAGTAGTGGCAGGGGGGCTCCTCTGGGAGCAGGGGAGACCCAGTACTTC	CASSGRGAPLGAGETQYF
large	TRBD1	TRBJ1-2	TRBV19	TGTGCCAGTAGCAGCCAAACAGGGGCCTATGGCTACACCTTC	CASSSQTGAYGYTF
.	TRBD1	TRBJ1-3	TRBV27	TGTGCCAGCAGTTTAGGACAGGCGTCCTCTGGAAACACCATATATTTT	CASSLGQASSGNTIYF
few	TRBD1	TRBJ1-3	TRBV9	TGTGCCAGCAGCTCCCGGGACAGGGGGCCCTCTGGAAACACCATATATTTT	CASSSRDRGPSGNTIYF
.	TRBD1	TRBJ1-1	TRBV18	TGTGCCAGCTCACCTGACTTGGGACAGGTAGGCACTGAAGCTTTCTTT	CASSPDLGQVGTEAFF
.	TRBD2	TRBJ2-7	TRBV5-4	TGTGCCAGCAGCTGGGGGGATAGCGGGAGATCCGACGAGCAGTACTTC	CASSWGDSGRSDEQYF
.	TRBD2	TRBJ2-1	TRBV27	TGTGCCACGAGGACTAGCGGGAGCCCCTCGTGGAATGAGCAGTTCTTC	CATRTSGSPSWNEQFF
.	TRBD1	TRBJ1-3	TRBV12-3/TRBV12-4	TGTGCCAGCACGACGACAGGGCGAAACACCATATATTTT	CASTTTGRNTIYF
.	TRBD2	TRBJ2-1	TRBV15	TGTGCCACCAGCAGAGATCGGGCGGGGGGCAGAAATGAGCAGTTCTTC	CATSRDRAGGRNEQFF
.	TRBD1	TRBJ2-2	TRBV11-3	TGTGCCAGCACGGAGGGGACAGGGAGAACCGGGGAGCTGTTTTTT	CASTEGTGRTGELFF
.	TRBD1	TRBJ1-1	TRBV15	TGTGCCACCAGCAGCGGGGACAGGGTTGACACTGAAGCTTTCTTT	CATSSGDRVDTEAFF
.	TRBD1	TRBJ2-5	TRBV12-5	TGTGCTAGTGGCCCCAGGACAGGCGAAGAGACCCAGTACTTC	CASGPRTGEETQYF
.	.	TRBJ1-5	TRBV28	TGTGCCAGCAGTTCCCTACTCGGGGGAGCTGGCGCAATTAATCAGCCCCAGCATTTT	CASSSLLGGAGAINQPQHF
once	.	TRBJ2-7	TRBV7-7	TGTGCCAGCAGCCCCGCTGGCCACAGGGACGACGAGCAGTACTTC	CASSPAGHRDDEQYF
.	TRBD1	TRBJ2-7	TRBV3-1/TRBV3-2	TGTGCCAGCAGCCTGGGACAGGACCCTACGAAGCAGTACTTC	CASSLGQDPTKQYF
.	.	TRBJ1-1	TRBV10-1	TGCGCCAGCAGTGAGTCGATTTCGGGGACTGAAGCTTTCTTT	CASSESISGTEAFF
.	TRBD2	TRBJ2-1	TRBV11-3	TGTGCCAGCAGCCAAGGACTAGCTAGTAATGAGCAGTTCTTC	CASSQGLASNEQFF
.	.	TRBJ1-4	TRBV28	TGTGCCAGCGAAGATGGAGTGAATGAAAAACTGTTTTTT	CASEDGVNEKLFF
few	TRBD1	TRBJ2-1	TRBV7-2	TGTGCCAGCAGCTCCTGGACAGGCAATGAGCAGTTCTTC	CASSSWTGNEQFF
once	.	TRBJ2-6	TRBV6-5	TGTGCCAGCAGGATGACAGGCTCTGGGGCCAACGTCCTGACTTTC	CASRMTGSGANVLTF
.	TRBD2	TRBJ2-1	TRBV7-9	TGTGCCAGCAGCTTTAGGCTAGCGGGAGGCAATGAGCAGTTCTTC	CASSFRLAGGNEQFF
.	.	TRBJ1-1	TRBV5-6	TGTGCCAGCAGCTCGCAGGGGCAAGCTTTCTTT	CASSSQGQAFF
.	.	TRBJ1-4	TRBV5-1	TGCGCCAGCAGCACCGACGGGGGGCGGGATGAAAAACTGTTTTTT	CASSTDGGRDEKLFF
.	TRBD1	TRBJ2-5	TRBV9	TGTGCCAGCAGCCCATTAAGACAGGGAGAGACCCAGTACTTC	CASSPLRQGETQYF
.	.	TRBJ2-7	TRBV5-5	TGTGCCAGCAGCTTGGTGCCGGGAACCTACGAGCAGTACTTC	CASSLVPGTYEQYF
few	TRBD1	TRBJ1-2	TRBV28	TGTGCCAGCAGTCCAGCGACAGGGGGCGGCTACACCTTC	CASSPATGGGYTF
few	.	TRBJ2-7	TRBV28	TGTGCCAGCAGTATCTCCCCCATCGGCGAGCAGTACTTC	CASSISPIGEQYF
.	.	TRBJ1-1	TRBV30	TGTGCCTGGGCCCGCGGGAACACTGAAGCTTTCTTT	CAWARGNTEAFF
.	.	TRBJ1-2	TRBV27	TGTGCCAGCAGTTTAACGTCCGCGGGGTATGGCTACACCTTC	CASSLTSAGYGYTF
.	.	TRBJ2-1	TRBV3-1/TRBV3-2	TGTGCCAGCAGCCCTCGCGTCGTAAATGAGCAGTTCTTC	CASSPRVVNEQFF